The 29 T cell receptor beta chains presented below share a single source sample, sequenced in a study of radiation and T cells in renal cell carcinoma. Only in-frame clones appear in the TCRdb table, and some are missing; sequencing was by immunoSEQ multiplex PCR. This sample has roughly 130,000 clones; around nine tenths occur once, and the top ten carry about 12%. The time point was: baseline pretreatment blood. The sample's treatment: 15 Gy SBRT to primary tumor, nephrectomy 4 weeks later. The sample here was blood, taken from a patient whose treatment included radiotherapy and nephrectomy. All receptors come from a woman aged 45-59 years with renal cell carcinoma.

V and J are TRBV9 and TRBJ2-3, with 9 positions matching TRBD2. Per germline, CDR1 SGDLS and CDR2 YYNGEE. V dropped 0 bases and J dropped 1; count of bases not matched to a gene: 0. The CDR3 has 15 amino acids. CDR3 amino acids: CASSVGTSGTDTQYF. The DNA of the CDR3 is TGTGCCAGCAGCGTAGGGACTAGCGGCACAGATACGCAGTATTTT.

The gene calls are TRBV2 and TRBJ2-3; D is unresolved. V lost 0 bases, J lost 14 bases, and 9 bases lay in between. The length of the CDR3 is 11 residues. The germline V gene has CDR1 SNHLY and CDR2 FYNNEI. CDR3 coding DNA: TGTGCCAGCAGTGAAGCGGTGGACCGGTATTTT. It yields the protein CASSEAVDRYF.

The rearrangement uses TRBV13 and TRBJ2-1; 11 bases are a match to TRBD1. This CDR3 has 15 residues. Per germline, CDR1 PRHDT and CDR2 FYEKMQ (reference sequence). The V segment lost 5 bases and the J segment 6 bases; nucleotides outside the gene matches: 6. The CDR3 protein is CASSTWTGGVNEQFF. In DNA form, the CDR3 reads TGTGCCAGCAGCACATGGACAGGGGGCGTCAATGAGCAGTTCTTC.

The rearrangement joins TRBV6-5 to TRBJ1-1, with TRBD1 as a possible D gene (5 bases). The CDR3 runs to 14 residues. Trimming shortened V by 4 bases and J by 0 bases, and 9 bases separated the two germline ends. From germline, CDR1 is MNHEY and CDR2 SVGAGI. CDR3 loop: CASSFGTVNTEAFF. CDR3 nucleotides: TGTGCCAGCAGTTTCGGGACGGTGAACACTGAAGCTTTCTTT.

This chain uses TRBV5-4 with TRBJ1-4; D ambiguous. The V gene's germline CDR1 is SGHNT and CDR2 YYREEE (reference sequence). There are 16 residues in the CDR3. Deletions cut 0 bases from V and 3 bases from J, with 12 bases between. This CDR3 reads CASSLELGGSNEKLFF. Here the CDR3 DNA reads TGTGCCAGCAGCTTGGAGTTAGGCGGCTCTAATGAAAAACTGTTTTTT.

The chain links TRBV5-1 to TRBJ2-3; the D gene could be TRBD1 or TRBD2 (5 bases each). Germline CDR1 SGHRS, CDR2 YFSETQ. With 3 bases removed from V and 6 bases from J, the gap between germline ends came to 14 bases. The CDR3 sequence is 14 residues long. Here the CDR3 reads CASSSGAGADTQYF. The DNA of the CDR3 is TGCGCCAGCAGCTCCGGGGCGGGCGCCGATACGCAGTATTTT. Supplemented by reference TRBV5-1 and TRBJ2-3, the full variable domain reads KAGVTQTPRYLIKTRGQQVTLSCSPISGHRSVSWYQQTPGQGLQFLFEYFSETQRNKGNFPGRFSGRQFSNSRSEMNVSTLELGDSALYLCASSSGAGADTQYFGPGTRLTVL.

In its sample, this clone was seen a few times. The CDR3: CASSLEGWVNTEAFF. The CDR3 DNA follows: TGTGCCAGCAGCTTAGAAGGGTGGGTGAACACTGAAGCTTTCTTT. V usage is TRBV11-2 and J usage is TRBJ1-1; D not certain. This CDR3 spans 15 amino acids. V lost 0 bases and J 0 bases, leaving 8 bases between the germline ends. CDR1 is SGHAT and CDR2 is FQNNGV in the germline V gene.

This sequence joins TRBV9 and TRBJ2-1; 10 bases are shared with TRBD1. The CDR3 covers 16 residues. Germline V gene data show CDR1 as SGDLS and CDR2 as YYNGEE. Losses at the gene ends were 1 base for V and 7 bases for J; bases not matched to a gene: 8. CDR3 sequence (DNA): TGTGCCAGCAGCGTATTTGGACAGGGGGATTGGAATGAGCAGTTCTTC. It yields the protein CASSVFGQGDWNEQFF.

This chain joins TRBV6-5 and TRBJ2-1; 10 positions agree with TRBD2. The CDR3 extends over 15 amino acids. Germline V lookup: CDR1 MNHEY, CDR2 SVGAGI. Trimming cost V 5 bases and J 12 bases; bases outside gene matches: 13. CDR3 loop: CASSVKRGGRAGQFF. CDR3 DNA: TGTGCCAGCAGTGTTAAGCGGGGGGGCCGGGCTGGGCAGTTCTTC.

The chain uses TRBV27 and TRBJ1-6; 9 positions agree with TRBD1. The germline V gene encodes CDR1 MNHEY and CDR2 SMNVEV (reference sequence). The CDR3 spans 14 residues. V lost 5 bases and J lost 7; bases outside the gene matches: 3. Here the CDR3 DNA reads TGTGCCAGCAGTCACAGGGGGCAAAATTCACCCCTCCACTTT. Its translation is CASSHRGQNSPLHF.

The CDR3 DNA reads as TGTGCCAGCAGCGATAGACAGAGGGATTATGGTGAAGCTTTCTTT. Its translation: CASSDRQRDYGEAFF. The genes are TRBV7-9 and TRBJ1-1; D perhaps matches TRBD1 (5 bases). Germline CDR1 reads SEHNR; CDR2 reads FQNEAQ (reference sequence). CDR3 length: 15 amino acids. With 5 bases removed from V and 7 bases from J, the gap between germline ends came to 20 bases.

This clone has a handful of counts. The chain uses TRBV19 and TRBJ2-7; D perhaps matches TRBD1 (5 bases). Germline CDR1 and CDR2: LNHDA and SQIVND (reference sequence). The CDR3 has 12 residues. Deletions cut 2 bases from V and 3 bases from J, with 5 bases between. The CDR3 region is CASSIQGYEQYF. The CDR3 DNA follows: TGTGCCAGTAGTATACAGGGCTACGAGCAGTACTTC.

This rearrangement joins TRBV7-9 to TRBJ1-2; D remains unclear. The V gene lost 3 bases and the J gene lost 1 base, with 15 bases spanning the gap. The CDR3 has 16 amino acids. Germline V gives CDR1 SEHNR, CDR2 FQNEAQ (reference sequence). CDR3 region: CASSLVQRISNYGYTF. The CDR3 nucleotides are TGTGCCAGCAGCTTGGTCCAGAGGATAAGTAACTATGGCTACACCTTC.

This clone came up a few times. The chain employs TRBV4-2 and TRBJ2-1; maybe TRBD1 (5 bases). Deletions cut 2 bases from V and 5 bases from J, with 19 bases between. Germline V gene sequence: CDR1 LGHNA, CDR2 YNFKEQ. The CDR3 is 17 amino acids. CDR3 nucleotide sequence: TGTGCCAGCAGCCAATCGGCCAAACCAGGGCTACACAATGAGCAGTTCTTC. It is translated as CASSQSAKPGLHNEQFF.

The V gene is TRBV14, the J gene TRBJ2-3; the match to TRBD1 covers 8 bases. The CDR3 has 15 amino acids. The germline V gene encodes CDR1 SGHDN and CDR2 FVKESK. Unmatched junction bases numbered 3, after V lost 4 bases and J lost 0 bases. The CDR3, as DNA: TGTGCCAGCAGCCTAAGGACAGGGAGCACAGATACGCAGTATTTT. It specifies CASSLRTGSTDTQYF.

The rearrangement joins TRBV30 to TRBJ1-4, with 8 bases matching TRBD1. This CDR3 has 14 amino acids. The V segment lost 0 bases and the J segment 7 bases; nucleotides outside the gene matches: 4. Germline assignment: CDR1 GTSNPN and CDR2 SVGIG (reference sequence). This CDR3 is CAWSVQGDFEKLFF. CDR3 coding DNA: TGTGCCTGGAGTGTACAGGGGGACTTTGAAAAACTGTTTTTT.

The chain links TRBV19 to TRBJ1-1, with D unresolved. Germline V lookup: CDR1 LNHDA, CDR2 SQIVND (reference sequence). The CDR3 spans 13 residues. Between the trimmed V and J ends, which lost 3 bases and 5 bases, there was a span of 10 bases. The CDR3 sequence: CASSIGVLTEAFF. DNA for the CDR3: TGTGCCAGTAGTATCGGGGTCCTTACTGAAGCTTTCTTT.

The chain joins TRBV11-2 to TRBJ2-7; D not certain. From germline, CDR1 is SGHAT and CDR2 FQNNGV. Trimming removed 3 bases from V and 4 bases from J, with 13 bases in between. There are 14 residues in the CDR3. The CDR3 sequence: CASSLGLLLYEQYF. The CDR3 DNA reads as TGTGCCAGCAGCTTGGGTCTGTTACTATACGAGCAGTACTTC.

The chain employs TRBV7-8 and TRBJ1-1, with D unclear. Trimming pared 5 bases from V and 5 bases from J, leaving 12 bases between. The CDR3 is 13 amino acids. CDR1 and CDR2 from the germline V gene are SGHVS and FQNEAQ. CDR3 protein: CASSRTRLTEAFF. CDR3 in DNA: TGTGCCAGCAGCCGAACCAGGTTGACTGAAGCTTTCTTT.

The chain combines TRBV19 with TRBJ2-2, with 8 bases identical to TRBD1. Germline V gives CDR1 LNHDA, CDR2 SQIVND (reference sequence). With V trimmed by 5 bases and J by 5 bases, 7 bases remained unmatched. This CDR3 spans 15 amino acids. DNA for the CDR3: TGTGCCAGTAGTTCCCTAGACAGGGGTACCGGGGAGCTGTTTTTT. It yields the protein CASSSLDRGTGELFF.

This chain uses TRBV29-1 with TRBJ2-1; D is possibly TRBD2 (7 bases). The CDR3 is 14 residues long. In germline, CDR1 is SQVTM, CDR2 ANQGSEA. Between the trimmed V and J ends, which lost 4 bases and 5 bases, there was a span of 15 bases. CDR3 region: CSVGGGAGNNEQFF. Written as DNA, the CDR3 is TGCAGCGTTGGGGGGGGCGCGGGGAACAATGAGCAGTTCTTC.

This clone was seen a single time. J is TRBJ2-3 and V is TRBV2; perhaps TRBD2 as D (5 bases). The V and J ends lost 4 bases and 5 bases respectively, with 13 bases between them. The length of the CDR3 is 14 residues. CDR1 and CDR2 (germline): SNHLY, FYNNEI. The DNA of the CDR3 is TGTGCCAGCAGTGGAGACTATTCAAAAGATACGCAGTATTTT. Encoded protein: CASSGDYSKDTQYF.

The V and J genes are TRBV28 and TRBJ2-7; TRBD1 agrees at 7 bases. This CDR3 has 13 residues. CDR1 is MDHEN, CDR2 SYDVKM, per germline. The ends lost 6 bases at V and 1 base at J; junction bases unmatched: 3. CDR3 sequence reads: CASRLTGSYEQYF. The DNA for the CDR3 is TGTGCCAGCAGGCTGACAGGGTCCTACGAGCAGTACTTC.

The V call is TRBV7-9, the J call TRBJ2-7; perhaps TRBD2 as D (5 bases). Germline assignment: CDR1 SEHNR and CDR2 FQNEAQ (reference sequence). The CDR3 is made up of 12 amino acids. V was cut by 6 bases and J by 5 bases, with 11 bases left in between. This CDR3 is CASSELVHEQYF. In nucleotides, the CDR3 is TGTGCCAGCAGTGAACTAGTCCACGAGCAGTACTTC.

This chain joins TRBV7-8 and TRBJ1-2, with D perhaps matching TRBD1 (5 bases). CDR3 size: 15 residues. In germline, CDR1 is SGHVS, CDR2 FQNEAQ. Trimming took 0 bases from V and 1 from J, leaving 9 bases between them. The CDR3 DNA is TGTGCCAGCAGCTTAGCGGCCAGGGTTAACTATGGCTACACCTTC. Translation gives CASSLAARVNYGYTF.

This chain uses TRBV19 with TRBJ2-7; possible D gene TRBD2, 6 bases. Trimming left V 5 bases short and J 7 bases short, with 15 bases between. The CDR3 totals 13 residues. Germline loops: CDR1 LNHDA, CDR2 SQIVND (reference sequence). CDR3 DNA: TGTGCCAGTAGTCCCCCGGGAGATGGGGAGCAGTACTTC. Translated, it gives CASSPPGDGEQYF.

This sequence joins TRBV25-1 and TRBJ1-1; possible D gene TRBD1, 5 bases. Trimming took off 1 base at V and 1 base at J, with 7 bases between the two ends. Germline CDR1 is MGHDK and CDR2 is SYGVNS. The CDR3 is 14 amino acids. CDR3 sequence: CASSELGGNTEAFF. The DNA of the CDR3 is TGTGCCAGCAGTGAATTGGGGGGGAACACTGAAGCTTTCTTT.

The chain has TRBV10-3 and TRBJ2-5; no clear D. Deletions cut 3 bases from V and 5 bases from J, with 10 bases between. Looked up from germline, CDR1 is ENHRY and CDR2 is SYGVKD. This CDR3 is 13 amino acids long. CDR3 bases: TGTGCCATCAGTGACTCCGCGGAGGAGACCCAGTACTTC. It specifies CAISDSAEETQYF.

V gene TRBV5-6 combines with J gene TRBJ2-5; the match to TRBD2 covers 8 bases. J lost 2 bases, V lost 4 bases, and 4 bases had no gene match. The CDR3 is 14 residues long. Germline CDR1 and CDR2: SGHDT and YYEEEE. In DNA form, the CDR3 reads TGTGCCAGCAGCCGTAGCGGGGTTCAAGAGACCCAGTACTTC. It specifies CASSRSGVQETQYF. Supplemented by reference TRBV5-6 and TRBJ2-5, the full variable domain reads DAGVTQSPTHLIKTRGQQVTLRCSPKSGHDTVSWYQQALGQGPQFIFQYYEEEERQRGNFPDRFSGHQFPNYSSELNVNALLLGDSALYLCASSRSGVQETQYFGPGTRLLVL.